This passage covers 3 T cell receptor beta chains from one sample sequenced in a study of Graves' ophthalmopathy and Graves' hyperthyroidism. TCR beta CDR3 regions were amplified from RNA transcripts. HTBI primers were employed in first-round RT-PCR, then a second-round multiplex PCR followed. TCRdb fed the multiplex PCR reads into MiXCR, producing one record per CDR3 protein. The data hold 600,000 to 650,000 distinct CDR3 sequences, with about a fifth observed a single time. The sequenced sample consisted of peripheral blood. Every receptor here comes from a woman aged 18 to 35 with stable Graves' hyperthyroidism. Some clones in this sample may be carry-over from other donors' samples.

This clonotype was seen repeatedly, ten times or more. The genes are TRBV12-3 or TRBV12-4 and TRBJ2-7, with TRBD1 as a possible D gene (5 bases). The CDR3 covers 14 residues. Trimming removed 5 bases at V and 7 bases at J, with 18 bases between. CDR3 sequence reads: CASSPRASLGEQYF. CDR3 nucleotides: TGTGCCAGCAGTCCCAGGGCCTCCTTAGGAGAGCAGTACTTC.

This clonotype was seen repeatedly, ten times or more. The chain joins TRBV4-1 to TRBJ1-1; D gene unclear. The V gene lost 2 bases and the J gene lost 1 base, with 11 bases spanning the gap. This CDR3 spans 15 amino acids. Germline CDR1 MGHRA, CDR2 YSYEKL. CDR3 in DNA: TGCGCCAGCAGCCAATCGCTTTTGGGGAACACTGAAGCTTTCTTT. Its protein is CASSQSLLGNTEAFF.

At least ten counts were recorded for this clonotype. The V call is TRBV2, the J call TRBJ1-1, with D possibly matching TRBD1 (6 bases). This CDR3 contains 14 residues. Germline V gene lookup returns CDR1 SNHLY and CDR2 FYNNEI. Trimming cost V 6 bases and J 2 bases, with 13 bases left between them. CDR3 protein: CASSPGTPNTEAFF. The DNA of the CDR3 is TGTGCCAGCAGCCCTGGGACACCCAACACTGAAGCTTTCTTT.